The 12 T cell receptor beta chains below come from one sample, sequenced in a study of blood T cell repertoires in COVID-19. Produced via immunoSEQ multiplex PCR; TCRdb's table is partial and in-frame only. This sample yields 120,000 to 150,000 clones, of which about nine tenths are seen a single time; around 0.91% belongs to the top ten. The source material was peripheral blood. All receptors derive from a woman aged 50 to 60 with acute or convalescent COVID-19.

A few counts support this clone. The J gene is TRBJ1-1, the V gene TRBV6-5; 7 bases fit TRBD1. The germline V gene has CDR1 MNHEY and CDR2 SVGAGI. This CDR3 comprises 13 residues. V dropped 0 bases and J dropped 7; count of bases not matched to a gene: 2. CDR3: CASSYSGQLEAFF. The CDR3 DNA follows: TGTGCCAGCAGTTACTCGGGACAGCTTGAAGCTTTCTTT.

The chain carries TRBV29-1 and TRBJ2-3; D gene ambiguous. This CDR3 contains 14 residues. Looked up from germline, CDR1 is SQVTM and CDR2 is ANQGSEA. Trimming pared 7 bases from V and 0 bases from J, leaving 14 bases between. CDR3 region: CSAPGAPSTDTQYF. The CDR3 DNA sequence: TGCAGCGCTCCAGGTGCACCTAGCACAGATACGCAGTATTTT.

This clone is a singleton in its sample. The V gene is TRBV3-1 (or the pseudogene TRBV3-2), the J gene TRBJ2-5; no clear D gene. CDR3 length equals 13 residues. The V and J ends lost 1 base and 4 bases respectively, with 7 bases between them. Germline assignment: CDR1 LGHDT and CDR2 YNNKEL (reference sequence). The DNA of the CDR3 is TGTGCCAGCAGCCAAGGTCCAGGAGAGACCCAGTACTTC. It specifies CASSQGPGETQYF.

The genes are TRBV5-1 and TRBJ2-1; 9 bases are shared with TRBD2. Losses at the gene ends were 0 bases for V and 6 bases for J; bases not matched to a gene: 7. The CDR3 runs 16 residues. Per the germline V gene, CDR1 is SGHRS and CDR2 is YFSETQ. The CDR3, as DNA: TGCGCCAGCAGCTTGGATAGCGGGGGAACTTTCAATGAGCAGTTCTTC. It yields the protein CASSLDSGGTFNEQFF. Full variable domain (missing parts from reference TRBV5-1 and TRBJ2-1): KAGVTQTPRYLIKTRGQQVTLSCSPISGHRSVSWYQQTPGQGLQFLFEYFSETQRNKGNFPGRFSGRQFSNSRSEMNVSTLELGDSALYLCASSLDSGGTFNEQFFGPGTRLTVL.

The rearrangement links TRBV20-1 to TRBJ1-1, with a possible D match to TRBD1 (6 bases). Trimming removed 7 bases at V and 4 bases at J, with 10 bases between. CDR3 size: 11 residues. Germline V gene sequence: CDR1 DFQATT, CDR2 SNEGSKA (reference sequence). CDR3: CSGTGSTEAFF. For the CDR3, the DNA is TGCAGTGGCACAGGGAGCACTGAAGCTTTCTTT.

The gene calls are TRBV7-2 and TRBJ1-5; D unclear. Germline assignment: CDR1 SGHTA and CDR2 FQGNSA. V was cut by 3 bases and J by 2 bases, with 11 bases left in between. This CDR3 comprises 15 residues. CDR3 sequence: CASSFRAMGNQPQHF. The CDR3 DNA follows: TGTGCCAGCAGCTTTAGAGCGATGGGCAATCAGCCCCAGCATTTT. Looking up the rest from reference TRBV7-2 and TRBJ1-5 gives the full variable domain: GAGVSQSPSNKVTEKGKDVELRCDPISGHTALYWYRQSLGQGLEFLIYFQGNSAPDKSGLPSDRFSAERTGGSVSTLTIQRTQQEDSAVYLCASSFRAMGNQPQHFGDGTRLSIL.

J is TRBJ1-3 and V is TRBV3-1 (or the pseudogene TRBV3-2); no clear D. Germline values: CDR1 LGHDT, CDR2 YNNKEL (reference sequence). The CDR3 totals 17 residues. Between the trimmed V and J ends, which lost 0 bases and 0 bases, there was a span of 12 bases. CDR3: CASSQEGRPHSGNTIYF. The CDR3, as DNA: TGTGCCAGCAGCCAAGAGGGCAGGCCCCACTCTGGAAACACCATATATTTT.

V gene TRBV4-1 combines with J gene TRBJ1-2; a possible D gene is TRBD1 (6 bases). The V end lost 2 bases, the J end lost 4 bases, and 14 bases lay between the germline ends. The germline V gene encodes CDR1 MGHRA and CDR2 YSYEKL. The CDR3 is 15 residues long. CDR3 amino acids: CASSQSEGVGYGYTF. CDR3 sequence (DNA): TGCGCCAGCAGCCAATCTGAGGGGGTGGGCTATGGCTACACCTTC.

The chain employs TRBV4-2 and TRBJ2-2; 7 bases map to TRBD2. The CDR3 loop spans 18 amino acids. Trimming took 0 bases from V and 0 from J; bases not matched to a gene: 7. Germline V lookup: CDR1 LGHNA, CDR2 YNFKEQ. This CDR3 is CASSQDGLGGANTGELFF. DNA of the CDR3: TGTGCCAGCAGCCAAGATGGGCTGGGGGGGGCGAACACCGGGGAGCTGTTTTTT.

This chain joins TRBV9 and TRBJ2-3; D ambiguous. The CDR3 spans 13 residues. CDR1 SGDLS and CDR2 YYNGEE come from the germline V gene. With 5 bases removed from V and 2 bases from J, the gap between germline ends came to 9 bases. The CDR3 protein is CASSPFNTDTQYF. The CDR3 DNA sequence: TGTGCCAGCAGTCCATTCAACACAGATACGCAGTATTTT.

The CDR3 DNA reads as TGTGCCAGCAGCTTACCCCAAATGACAGGGGGCGGTGAGACCCAGTACTTC. Protein: CASSLPQMTGGGETQYF. The chain joins TRBV11-2 to TRBJ2-5, with TRBD1 identical over 10 bases. Germline trimming cut 2 bases from V and 5 bases from J; bases unmatched to any gene: 11. Looked up from germline, CDR1 is SGHAT and CDR2 is FQNNGV. CDR3 size: 17 residues.

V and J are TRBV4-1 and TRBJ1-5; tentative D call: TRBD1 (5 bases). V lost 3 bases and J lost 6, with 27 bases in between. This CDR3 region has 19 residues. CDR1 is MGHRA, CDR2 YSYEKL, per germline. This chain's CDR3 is CASSQAIGQGGDVSQPQHF. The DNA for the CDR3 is TGCGCCAGCAGCCAGGCCATAGGGCAGGGAGGAGATGTTAGTCAGCCCCAGCATTTT.